A selection of T cell receptor beta chains follows, all from one sample in a study of OX40 agonist ivuxolimab in advanced cancers. Sequencing was performed with immunoSEQ multiplex PCR; in TCRdb, only in-frame clones are kept and a portion is missing. Of about 110,000 clones listed, roughly nine tenths are singletons. Source: CD4+ or CD8+ T cells sorted from blood, taken in a trial of the OX40 agonist ivuxolimab. Receptors were obtained from an adult with an advanced solid tumor such as melanoma, head and neck, liver or kidney cancer. CDR3s include the opening cysteine and the closing phenylalanine or tryptophan. Each record gives: D gene, V gene, clone size, J gene, CDR3 protein, CDR3 DNA. The D gene is left open where the match is weak. Size is stated for part of the rows, as once, few or many counts, or as a class when the clone is expanded.

.	TRBV5-1	.	TRBJ1-1	CASSVENRGNTEAFF	TGCGCCAGCAGCGTAGAAAACCGGGGCAACACTGAAGCTTTCTTT
TRBD1	TRBV6-1	.	TRBJ1-5	CASSVGQVNQPQHF	TGTGCCAGCAGTGTAGGACAGGTAAATCAGCCCCAGCATTTT
.	TRBV10-3	.	TRBJ1-1	CAISDSLNTEAFF	TGTGCCATCAGTGACAGCTTGAACACTGAAGCTTTCTTT
.	TRBV5-1	.	TRBJ1-1	CASSLVTAMNTEAFF	TGCGCCAGCAGCTTGGTTACAGCTATGAACACTGAAGCTTTCTTT
TRBD1	TRBV29-1	.	TRBJ1-2	CSVGDRGGYGYTF	TGCAGCGTTGGGGACAGGGGAGGATATGGCTACACCTTC
.	TRBV4-3	.	TRBJ1-4	CASSQGPAEYNEKLFF	TGCGCCAGCAGCCAAGGGCCAGCCGAATATAATGAAAAACTGTTTTTT
.	TRBV6-5	.	TRBJ1-2	CASRTQARVYGYTF	TGTGCCAGCAGAACTCAAGCCAGAGTCTATGGCTACACCTTC
TRBD1	TRBV19	.	TRBJ1-1	CASSAPPRTGRNTEAFF	TGTGCCAGTAGTGCCCCCCCTCGGACAGGGAGAAACACTGAAGCTTTCTTT
TRBD1	TRBV5-1	.	TRBJ1-5	CASSLQGQGQPQHF	TGCGCCAGCAGCTTACAAGGACAGGGCCAGCCCCAGCATTTT
.	TRBV11-3	.	TRBJ2-2	CASSLSGVDTGELFF	TGTGCCAGCAGCTTATCGGGGGTCGATACCGGGGAGCTGTTTTTT
.	TRBV10-3	.	TRBJ2-2	CAISELPQNTGELFF	TGTGCCATCAGTGAGTTACCTCAGAACACCGGGGAGCTGTTTTTT
TRBD1	TRBV29-1	.	TRBJ1-4	CSVLPGQNNEKLFF	TGCAGCGTACTTCCGGGACAGAATAATGAAAAACTGTTTTTT
TRBD1	TRBV5-6	.	TRBJ1-2	CASLRIGTGNTYGYTF	TGTGCCAGCCTCCGCATCGGGACAGGGAATACCTATGGCTACACCTTC
.	TRBV5-8	.	TRBJ2-7	CASSLGPGDHGRQYF	TGTGCCAGCAGCTTGGGGCCAGGGGACCATGGAAGGCAGTACTTC
.	TRBV19	.	TRBJ2-1	CASSKGTVNEQFF	TGTGCCAGTAGTAAAGGGACCGTCAATGAGCAGTTCTTC
TRBD1	TRBV5-6	.	TRBJ2-5	CASSFSQGAWMETQYF	TGTGCCAGCAGCTTTTCCCAGGGGGCGTGGATGGAGACCCAGTACTTC
.	TRBV15	.	TRBJ2-1	CATSRVWYEQFF	TGTGCCACCAGCAGAGTTTGGTATGAGCAGTTCTTC
TRBD1	TRBV7-2	.	TRBJ1-1	CASSYRAGGEKTEAFF	TGTGCCAGCAGCTACCGGGCAGGGGGCGAAAAAACTGAAGCTTTCTTT
.	TRBV27	.	TRBJ1-2	CACKGPTGGYTF	TGTGCCTGCAAGGGTCCCACGGGGGGCTACACCTTC
.	TRBV19	.	TRBJ1-3	CASTDSGTAGSSGNTIYF	TGTGCCAGTACCGACTCCGGGACCGCCGGATCCTCTGGAAACACCATATATTTT
.	TRBV6-5	.	TRBJ1-1	CASSPTTVNTEAFF	TGTGCCAGCAGCCCTACCACAGTGAACACTGAAGCTTTCTTT
.	TRBV19	.	TRBJ2-2	CASTSEAGLYTGELFF	TGTGCCAGTACATCGGAGGCAGGGTTGTACACCGGGGAGCTGTTTTTT
.	TRBV30	.	TRBJ1-5	CAWSGRKNQPQHF	TGTGCCTGGAGTGGACGGAAGAATCAGCCCCAGCATTTT
.	TRBV4-2	.	TRBJ2-7	CASSREMRGQSSYEQYF	TGTGCCAGCAGCCGAGAGATGCGGGGGCAAAGCTCCTACGAGCAGTACTTC
.	TRBV28	.	TRBJ1-2	CASRPPALWGYTF	TGTGCCAGCAGGCCTCCAGCCCTCTGGGGCTACACCTTC
TRBD1	TRBV29-1	.	TRBJ1-3	CSGGDSGGSGNTIYF	TGCAGCGGTGGGGACAGCGGCGGCTCTGGAAACACCATATATTTT
TRBD2	TRBV7-8	.	TRBJ2-3	CASSLGQRGRFTDTQYF	TGTGCCAGCAGCTTAGGGCAGCGGGGGCGATTCACAGATACGCAGTATTTT
.	TRBV7-9	.	TRBJ2-1	CASSLATDSSYNEQFF	TGTGCCAGCAGCTTAGCGACAGATAGCTCCTACAATGAGCAGTTCTTC
.	TRBV6-1	.	TRBJ1-4	CASNRRNEKLFF	TGTGCCAGCAACAGGCGTAATGAAAAACTGTTTTTT
TRBD1	TRBV19	.	TRBJ1-3	CASSTGQGLTPGNTIYF	TGTGCCAGTAGTACGGGACAGGGTCTCACTCCTGGAAACACCATATATTTT
.	TRBV5-8	.	TRBJ2-7	CASSPESGRYEQYF	TGTGCCAGCAGCCCCGAAAGCGGCCGCTACGAGCAGTACTTC
.	TRBV9	few	TRBJ2-1	CASSYLEAGINEQFF	TGTGCCAGCAGCTACCTCGAGGCGGGGATCAATGAGCAGTTCTTC
.	TRBV6-6	.	TRBJ2-1	CATLLRDTYNEQFF	TGTGCCACCTTACTACGGGACACTTACAATGAGCAGTTCTTC
.	TRBV7-2	.	TRBJ2-7	CASSLAWTRGYEQYF	TGTGCCAGCAGCTTAGCATGGACTCGCGGCTACGAGCAGTACTTC
TRBD1	TRBV28	.	TRBJ2-7	CASSYPDRYYEQYF	TGTGCCAGCAGTTACCCGGACAGGTACTACGAGCAGTACTTC
TRBD2	TRBV11-1	.	TRBJ2-3	CASSWGPGTSGTDTQYF	TGTGCCAGCAGCTGGGGGCCCGGGACTAGCGGCACAGATACGCAGTATTTT
TRBD1	TRBV6-6	.	TRBJ1-2	CASSYLDRADGYTF	TGTGCCAGCAGTTACCTCGACAGGGCTGATGGCTACACCTTC
.	TRBV10-2	.	TRBJ1-2	CASSGVSRGESYGYTF	TGCGCCAGCAGTGGGGTTTCACGGGGAGAGAGCTATGGCTACACCTTC
TRBD1	TRBV18	.	TRBJ1-5	CASSPGQGYSNQPQHF	TGTGCCAGCTCACCGGGACAGGGGTATAGCAATCAGCCCCAGCATTTT
.	TRBV7-2	.	TRBJ2-3	CASSFSRNGDTQYF	TGTGCCAGCAGCTTCAGCAGAAACGGGGATACGCAGTATTTT
.	TRBV7-2	.	TRBJ1-1	CASSLSRGAFF	TGTGCCAGCAGCTTATCCAGAGGGGCTTTCTTT
TRBD2	TRBV18	.	TRBJ2-5	CASSRLAGPQETQYF	TGTGCCAGCTCACGATTAGCGGGACCCCAAGAGACCCAGTACTTC
.	TRBV19	.	TRBJ2-2	CATADTNTGELFF	TGTGCCACCGCGGACACGAACACCGGGGAGCTGTTTTTT
.	TRBV27	few	TRBJ1-2	CASSFRRDRPYYTF	TGTGCCAGCAGTTTCCGACGGGACCGACCCTACTACACCTTC
.	TRBV11-2	.	TRBJ2-3	CASSSRNQGGRVDTQYF	TGTGCCAGCAGCTCTCGAAACCAGGGGGGGCGAGTGGATACGCAGTATTTT
TRBD2	TRBV10-3	.	TRBJ2-1	CAISLTSGSVRDEQFF	TGTGCCATCAGTCTGACTAGCGGGAGTGTAAGGGATGAGCAGTTCTTC
TRBD2	TRBV4-3	.	TRBJ2-3	CASSQALAGGRDTQYF	TGCGCCAGCAGCCAAGCACTAGCGGGGGGGAGAGATACGCAGTATTTT
.	TRBV4-3	.	TRBJ1-4	CASSQRQGEKLFF	TGCGCCAGCAGCCAAAGACAAGGAGAAAAACTGTTTTTT
.	TRBV6-5	.	TRBJ1-2	CASSSRQDYGYTF	TGTGCCAGCAGTTCACGACAGGACTATGGCTACACCTTC
TRBD2	TRBV7-3	.	TRBJ2-1	CASSLTSGRVNEQFF	TGTGCCAGCAGCTTAACTAGCGGGAGGGTCAATGAGCAGTTCTTC
.	TRBV2	.	TRBJ1-5	CASSEGWGGSQPQHF	TGTGCCAGCAGTGAAGGATGGGGGGGGAGTCAGCCCCAGCATTTT
.	TRBV2	.	TRBJ1-1	CASTPLWRKGPEAFF	TGTGCCAGCACCCCCCTTTGGAGAAAAGGGCCCGAAGCTTTCTTT